The 16 T cell receptor beta chains listed next were all sequenced from one sample in a study of response to subunit inactivated influenza vaccine (dated by TCRdb to between 2018 and 2020). Libraries were made using RT-PCR. Reads for this sample came from an Illumina HiSeq 2500. Through fastp at Q25 and MiXCR, TCRdb rebuilt clones from the public reads, retaining in-frame beta chains. Rows with a matching CDR3 protein are joined into one entry that keeps the most common DNA and genes. The sample table records roughly 570,000 distinct CDR3 sequences; approximately 13% of these occur just once. The top ten clones comprise about 12% of the sample. What this sample's time point label stands for: 45 to 55 days after influenza vaccine administration. The sequences come from PBMCs from blood, collected about 40 days after vaccination. Receptors originate from a man in his fifties or sixties who received an inactivated influenza vaccine. Donor details come from another sample of the same person, matched by shared clones.

This clonotype was seen a few times. The chain carries TRBV7-2 and TRBJ2-7; 12 bases match TRBD2. Germline trimming cut 5 bases from V and 9 bases from J; bases unmatched to any gene: 8. The CDR3 extends over 14 amino acids. Per germline, CDR1 SGHTA and CDR2 FQGNSA. CDR3 nucleotides: TGTGCCAGCAGCGGCGGACTAGCGGGGAAAGGGCAGTACTTC. This sequence encodes CASSGGLAGKGQYF.

The chain employs TRBV2 and TRBJ2-5; 8 bases map to TRBD1. This CDR3 comprises 13 residues. Unmatched junction bases numbered 3, after V lost 7 bases and J lost 2 bases. The germline V gene encodes CDR1 SNHLY and CDR2 FYNNEI. CDR3 amino acids: CASTGTGQETQYF. DNA for the CDR3: TGTGCCAGCACCGGGACAGGACAAGAGACCCAGTACTTC.

This chain connects TRBV7-2 to TRBJ2-1; TRBD1 might be the D (5 bases). This CDR3 spans 15 amino acids. The V and J ends lost 3 bases and 2 bases respectively, with 11 bases between them. The V gene's germline CDR1 is SGHTA and CDR2 FQGNSA. This chain's CDR3 is CASSLQGPTYNEQFF. The CDR3 DNA reads TGTGCCAGCAGCTTGCAGGGTCCCACCTACAATGAGCAGTTCTTC.

The chain has TRBV7-9 and TRBJ2-2; 11 bases are shared with TRBD2. This CDR3 is 15 amino acids long. CDR1 is SEHNR and CDR2 is FQNEAQ in the germline V gene (reference sequence). Trimming cost V 2 bases and J 4 bases; bases outside gene matches: 0. The CDR3 reads CASSLLAGGTGELFF. CDR3 DNA sequence: TGTGCCAGCAGCTTACTAGCGGGAGGCACCGGGGAGCTGTTTTTT.

This clonotype was counted ten times or more. The rearrangement uses TRBV4-2 and TRBJ2-2; 12 nucleotides match TRBD2. Germline CDR1 is LGHNA and CDR2 is YNFKEQ. The CDR3 runs 17 residues. Trimming at V came to 0 bases and at J to 5 bases, leaving 4 bases not matched to a gene. CDR3 amino acids: CASSQDRTSGTTGELFF. CDR3 sequence (DNA): TGTGCCAGCAGCCAAGACCGGACTAGCGGGACGACCGGGGAGCTGTTTTTT.

This clonotype was seen only a few times. This chain links TRBV7-6 with TRBJ2-1, with no clear D. The CDR3 totals 15 residues. Per germline, CDR1 SGHVS and CDR2 FNYEAQ. Trimming left V 5 bases short and J 3 bases short, with 14 bases between. For the CDR3, the DNA is TGTGCCAGCAGCGCCGGGCTAGGGAACTACAATGAGCAGTTCTTC. Translation: CASSAGLGNYNEQFF.

This clonotype has just a few counts. CDR3 nucleotide sequence: TGTGCCAGCAGCTTAGTGGCTAGCGCAGCCTACGAGCAGTACTTC. Protein: CASSLVASAAYEQYF. This chain links TRBV7-6 with TRBJ2-7; the D gene is possibly TRBD2 (6 bases). CDR1 and CDR2 from the germline V gene are SGHVS and FNYEAQ. Trimming cost V 1 base and J 2 bases, with 12 bases left between them. The CDR3 runs to 15 residues.

The chain is built from TRBV28 and TRBJ2-1, with TRBD2 identical over 7 bases. Germline V gives CDR1 MDHEN, CDR2 SYDVKM. The CDR3 consists of 15 residues. With 3 bases clipped from V and 7 bases from J, the junction kept 9 bases outside the gene matches. CDR3 region: CASSFGGGLRNEQFF. The DNA for the CDR3 is TGTGCCAGCAGTTTTGGGGGAGGGCTCCGGAATGAGCAGTTCTTC.

This clonotype came up many times. The chain combines TRBV3-1 with TRBJ1-1, with D tentatively TRBD1 (5 bases). The ends were cut back, 3 bases at V and 6 bases at J, with 14 bases in the middle. Germline CDR1 LGHDT, CDR2 YNNKEL (reference sequence). There are 14 residues in the CDR3. The CDR3 region has the DNA TGTGCCAGCAGCCAGAGGGGAGCCGGGGCTGAAGCTTTCTTT. It codes for CASSQRGAGAEAFF.

The rearrangement links TRBV18 to TRBJ1-1, with a tentative D call TRBD1 (5 bases). The germline gives CDR1 KGHSH, CDR2 LQKENI. The CDR3 covers 14 residues. Trimming removed 6 bases at V and 1 base at J, with 12 bases between. In DNA form, the CDR3 reads TGTGCCAGCTCCCCAAAGACAGAGAACACTGAAGCTTTCTTT. Translating it yields CASSPKTENTEAFF.

This clonotype was detected many times. This chain connects TRBV20-1 to TRBJ2-3; possibly TRBD2 for D (6 bases). Germline V gene sequence: CDR1 DFQATT, CDR2 SNEGSKA (reference sequence). The V and J ends lost 6 bases and 4 bases respectively, with 11 bases between them. This CDR3 is built from 12 residues. CDR3 region: CSANWDSDTQYF. CDR3 sequence (DNA): TGCAGTGCGAACTGGGACTCAGATACGCAGTATTTT.

The V call is TRBV12-3 or TRBV12-4, the J call TRBJ2-7; the match to TRBD2 covers 11 bases. Trimming at V came to 6 bases and at J to 3 bases, leaving 7 bases not matched to a gene. There are 15 residues in the CDR3. CDR3 amino acids: CASSHGLAGIYEQYF. Here the CDR3 DNA reads TGTGCCAGCAGCCATGGACTAGCGGGCATCTACGAGCAGTACTTC.

The rearrangement links TRBV9 to TRBJ2-2; 7 bases map to TRBD1. Trimming cost V 4 bases and J 4 bases; bases outside gene matches: 7. The CDR3 consists of 15 residues. Germline CDR1 SGDLS, CDR2 YYNGEE. CDR3 nucleotides: TGTGCCAGCAGCACCAGACAGGGAGCCACCGGGGAGCTGTTTTTT. Its protein is CASSTRQGATGELFF.

This clonotype was counted a few times. The rearrangement links TRBV12-3 or TRBV12-4 to TRBJ2-1; D remains unclear. The length of the CDR3 is 14 residues. Trimming left V 8 bases short and J 1 base short, with 12 bases between. The CDR3 here is CASSSMTSYNEQFF. The CDR3 DNA reads as TGTGCCAGCTCATCCATGACGTCCTACAATGAGCAGTTCTTC.

The V gene is TRBV16, the J gene TRBJ2-7; TRBD1 or TRBD2 may be the D gene (5 bases each). This CDR3 has 15 amino acids. The germline gives CDR1 KGHSY, CDR2 FQNENV. The V end was cut by 0 bases, the J end by 2 bases, with 11 bases between. CDR3 residues: CASSQSGDVTYEQYF. CDR3 DNA: TGTGCCAGCAGCCAATCGGGGGACGTTACCTACGAGCAGTACTTC.

This chain connects TRBV7-9 to TRBJ2-1; 9 bases match TRBD1. The CDR3 runs 16 residues. The ends lost 5 bases at V and 3 bases at J; junction bases unmatched: 8. CDR1 is SEHNR and CDR2 is FQNEAQ in the germline V gene (reference sequence). The CDR3, as DNA: TGTGCCAGCAGCGAAAGGGACAGGGTCTTCTACAATGAGCAGTTCTTC. Amino acids: CASSERDRVFYNEQFF.